A single sample gave rise to the 9 T cell receptor beta chains below, sequenced in a study of identical twins. One entry per CDR3 protein, called by TCRdb with MiXCR from the 5' RACE reads. The sample yields hundreds of thousands of distinct CDR3 sequences, roughly an eighth seen once. The data were also submitted as part of a second study, on yellow fever vaccine responses in identical twins.

Specimen: PBMCs. The receptor source for this set is a woman between 18 and 29 years old in good health.

This clonotype was recorded many times. The CDR3 sequence is CASSRTGVPEAFF. For the CDR3, the DNA is TGCGCCAGCAGCAGGACAGGGGTTCCTGAAGCTTTCTTT. The rearrangement uses TRBV5-1 and TRBJ1-1; 9 bases are a match to TRBD1. The CDR3 covers 13 residues. CDR1 is SGHRS and CDR2 is YFSETQ in the germline V gene. V lost 4 bases, J lost 6 bases, and 4 bases stayed unmatched.

This clonotype occurred a few times. J is TRBJ2-7 and V is TRBV20-1; 14 bases match TRBD2. This CDR3 is 16 amino acids long. V was pared by 3 bases and J by 2 bases, with 6 bases of the junction left unmatched. CDR1 is DFQATT, CDR2 SNEGSKA, per germline (reference sequence). Here the CDR3 DNA reads TGCAGTGCTAGTGGACTAGCGGGAGGATACACCTACGAGCAGTACTTC. This codes for CSASGLAGGYTYEQYF.

This clonotype was counted a few times. The J gene is TRBJ2-7, the V gene TRBV27, with 14 bases lining up with TRBD2. The CDR3 spans 15 residues. Germline assignment: CDR1 MNHEY and CDR2 SMNVEV (reference sequence). V trimming: 5 bases; J trimming: 7 bases; junction bases outside the gene matches: 7. The CDR3 loop is CASSRLAGGPQEQYF. For the CDR3, the DNA is TGTGCCAGCAGTCGACTAGCGGGAGGGCCACAGGAGCAGTACTTC.

This clonotype has more than one count but fewer than ten. The V gene is TRBV28, the J gene TRBJ2-2; D remains unclear. Trimming shortened V by 8 bases and J by 4 bases, and 11 bases separated the two germline ends. CDR3 size: 13 residues. Germline V lookup: CDR1 MDHEN, CDR2 SYDVKM. CDR3 loop: CASLVVATGELFF. CDR3 coding DNA: TGTGCCAGCCTAGTGGTCGCCACCGGGGAGCTGTTTTTT.

The chain has TRBV25-1 and TRBJ2-7; a weak D match, TRBD2 (6 bases). V dropped 7 bases and J dropped 5 bases, with 18 bases sitting between them. CDR1 and CDR2 (germline): MGHDK, SYGVNS. This CDR3 contains 14 residues. As DNA, the CDR3 is TGTGCCAGCATCGGCCTTAGGGAGGTGGACGAGCAGTACTTC. It encodes CASIGLREVDEQYF.

The chain couples TRBV5-1 to TRBJ2-6; no definite D call. CDR3 length: 17 residues. Looked up from germline, CDR1 is SGHRS and CDR2 is YFSETQ. Trimming stripped 4 bases from V and 0 bases from J, with 14 bases between. The CDR3 is CASSGHRDRSGANVLTF. The CDR3 DNA reads TGCGCCAGCAGCGGCCACAGAGACCGCTCTGGGGCCAACGTCCTGACTTTC. Full variable domain (missing parts from reference TRBV5-1 and TRBJ2-6): KAGVTQTPRYLIKTRGQQVTLSCSPISGHRSVSWYQQTPGQGLQFLFEYFSETQRNKGNFPGRFSGRQFSNSRSEMNVSTLELGDSALYLCASSGHRDRSGANVLTFGAGSRLTVL.

This clonotype was counted a few times. The chain couples TRBV27 to TRBJ2-2, with 7 bases aligning to TRBD2. Germline V gene sequence: CDR1 MNHEY, CDR2 SMNVEV (reference sequence). The ends lost 1 base at V and 1 base at J; junction bases unmatched: 3. The CDR3 sequence is 16 residues long. The CDR3 region has the DNA TGTGCCAGCAGTTTATTTGGGAGGGGGAACACCGGGGAGCTGTTTTTT. Translation gives CASSLFGRGNTGELFF.

This clonotype was observed a few times. The chain couples TRBV7-8 to TRBJ1-5; no reliable D call. The CDR3 runs to 15 residues. V was cut by 3 bases and J by 2 bases, with 11 bases left in between. CDR1 is SGHVS, CDR2 FQNEAQ, per germline. DNA for the CDR3: TGTGCCAGCAGCTTTAGACTGGGTGGCAATCAGCCCCAGCATTTT. It codes for CASSFRLGGNQPQHF.

The chain is built from TRBV20-1 and TRBJ2-5; possible D gene TRBD2, 6 bases. Trimming took 4 bases from V and 1 from J, leaving 13 bases between them. The CDR3 spans 14 residues. Germline lookup yields CDR1 DFQATT and CDR2 SNEGSKA (reference sequence). The CDR3 sequence is CSAMAGSSQETQYF. The CDR3 nucleotides are TGCAGTGCTATGGCGGGGAGCTCCCAAGAGACCCAGTACTTC.